A single sample is the source of the 29 T cell receptor beta chains below, sequenced in a study of identical twins listed by TCRdb under 2016. The library was made by 5' RACE. Sequenced using an Illumina HiSeq 2000. The public reads were reprocessed in TCRdb via fastp at Q25 and MiXCR, keeping in-frame beta chains. All rows with the same CDR3 protein become a single entry with the most common DNA and genes. This sample holds around 550,000 distinct CDR3 sequences; around 15% were observed only once. Of the sample, roughly 0.43% falls within the top ten clones. The sample was also reused in another study, on yellow fever vaccine responses in identical twins.

Material for sequencing was CD4+ T cells sorted from blood. The source of these receptors is a woman under 30 in good health.

This clonotype was found a few times. The chain carries TRBV28 and TRBJ2-1; D is unclear. Trimming took 3 bases from V and 8 from J, leaving 11 bases between them. The CDR3 length is 13 residues. Germline CDR1 and CDR2: MDHEN and SYDVKM. CDR3 protein: CASSLPDRDEQFF. The CDR3 bases are TGTGCCAGCAGTTTGCCAGATCGCGATGAGCAGTTCTTC.

This clonotype was seen more than once but under ten times. V usage is TRBV12-3 or TRBV12-4 and J usage is TRBJ2-1; a weak D match, TRBD1 (6 bases). With 2 bases removed from V and 9 bases from J, the gap between germline ends came to 11 bases. The length of the CDR3 is 13 residues. The CDR3 DNA follows: TGTGCCAGCAGTTTACAGGGGCTCGGTGAGCAGTTCTTC. It translates to CASSLQGLGEQFF.

As concerns this clonotype: The germline gene is not matched at one end of the junction; a read error may be the cause. The chain links TRBV12-3 or TRBV12-4 to TRBJ2-1, with TRBD2 identical over 7 bases. CDR3 length equals 19 residues. The CDR3 coding sequence is TGTGCCAGCACTTTACTAGCGCTCCCTTCTCCGACTCATTACAATGAGCAGTTCTTC. It is translated as CASTLLALPSPTHYNEQFF.

This rearrangement joins TRBV11-2 to TRBJ2-3; D may match TRBD1 or TRBD2 (6 bases each). From germline, CDR1 is SGHAT and CDR2 FQNNGV. This CDR3 spans 17 amino acids. V shed 4 bases and J shed 2 bases, with 19 bases lying between them. CDR3 DNA sequence: TGTGCCAGCAGCTCTATACTAGGAGGGGGATTCACAGATACGCAGTATTTT. Residues: CASSSILGGGFTDTQYF.

This clonotype has just one count. Sequence at one end of the junction differs from germline and may be a read error. The genes are TRBV20-1 and TRBJ1-6, with a weak D call TRBD1 (6 bases). The CDR3 loop spans 16 amino acids. The germline gives CDR1 DFQATT, CDR2 SNEGSKA (reference sequence). CDR3: CCARGGGTDDNSPLHF. The CDR3, as DNA: TGCTGTGCTAGAGGGGGTGGAACGGACGATAATTCACCCCTCCACTTT.

The chain combines TRBV7-9 with TRBJ2-7, with a possible D match to TRBD1 (6 bases). From germline, CDR1 is SEHNR and CDR2 FQNEAQ (reference sequence). This CDR3 contains 13 residues. Trimming removed 5 bases from V and 3 bases from J, with 11 bases in between. The CDR3 DNA is TGTGCCAGCAGCCCATACAGGGACTACGAGCAGTACTTC. This encodes CASSPYRDYEQYF.

This chain links TRBV29-1 with TRBJ2-3, with D hard to call. Germline CDR1 is SQVTM and CDR2 is ANQGSEA. The CDR3 loop spans 14 amino acids. Between the trimmed V and J ends, which lost 7 bases and 0 bases, there was a span of 14 bases. The CDR3 reads CSGSDRASTDTQYF. DNA of the CDR3: TGCAGCGGGTCGGACCGAGCAAGCACAGATACGCAGTATTTT.

Comments on this clonotype: The conserved final phenylalanine or tryptophan is absent from the CDR3, which likely points to a read error. DNA for the CDR3: TGTGCCAGCAGCCCAAGAGGGGGGCGCAACACTGAAGCTTTCCTT. It yields the protein CASSPRGGRNTEAFL. The V gene is TRBV6-1, the J gene TRBJ1-1; D is perhaps TRBD1 (6 bases). This CDR3 contains 15 residues. Trimming cost V 6 bases and J 2 bases, with 16 bases left between them. CDR1 is MNHNS, CDR2 SASEGT, per germline.

The chain is built from TRBV12-3 or TRBV12-4 and TRBJ2-3, with a tentative D call TRBD1 (6 bases). This CDR3 region has 15 residues. The V gene lost 4 bases and the J gene lost 0 bases, with 11 bases spanning the gap. The CDR3 DNA follows: TGTGCCAGCAGTTCGGGGACACTCAGCACAGATACGCAGTATTTT. Translating it yields CASSSGTLSTDTQYF.

This clonotype was seen only a few times. V is TRBV5-5 and J is TRBJ2-3; TRBD2 agrees at 9 bases. Germline V gene data show CDR1 as SGHKS and CDR2 as YYEKEE (reference sequence). Trimming at V came to 4 bases and at J to 3 bases, leaving 15 bases not matched to a gene. This CDR3 has 18 amino acids. CDR3 protein: CASSRYTGTSQATDTQYF. CDR3 in DNA: TGTGCCAGCAGCAGATATACCGGGACTAGCCAGGCGACAGATACGCAGTATTTT.

This clonotype came up a few times. The chain carries TRBV27 and TRBJ1-4; D gene unclear. This CDR3 region has 13 residues. Trimming removed 7 bases at V and 3 bases at J, with 9 bases between. CDR1 and CDR2 (germline): MNHEY, SMNVEV (reference sequence). CDR3 protein: CASTSRANEKLFF. As DNA, the CDR3 is TGTGCCAGCACCTCCCGGGCTAATGAAAAACTGTTTTTT.

CDR3 nucleotide sequence: TGTGCCAGCAGTTCCCCGACAGTCTTCTCAAGTGGGAAACTGTTTTTT. Its protein product is CASSSPTVFSSGKLFF. J is TRBJ1-4 and V is TRBV12-3 or TRBV12-4; D perhaps matches TRBD1 (5 bases). This CDR3 is 16 amino acids long. Trimming stripped 4 bases from V and 11 bases from J, with 23 bases between.

This clonotype was recorded at least ten times. The V call is TRBV20-1, the J call TRBJ1-3; D call uncertain. The germline gives CDR1 DFQATT, CDR2 SNEGSKA (reference sequence). V lost 5 bases, J lost 0 bases, and 8 bases lay in between. The CDR3 covers 13 residues. CDR3 protein: CSADGRSGNTIYF. The CDR3 nucleotides are TGCAGTGCTGATGGACGCTCTGGAAACACCATATATTTT.

The chain uses TRBV5-4 and TRBJ2-5; TRBD2 aligns across 10 bases. Germline CDR1 is SGHNT and CDR2 is YYREEE (reference sequence). This CDR3 has 16 amino acids. Losses at the gene ends were 5 bases for V and 2 bases for J; bases not matched to a gene: 9. The CDR3: CASSTLGLAVQETQYF. The CDR3 nucleotides are TGTGCCAGCAGTACTCTCGGACTAGCGGTTCAAGAGACCCAGTACTTC.

This clonotype appeared a few times. The rearrangement joins TRBV14 to TRBJ2-5; weak D call: TRBD1 (6 bases). The CDR3 is 16 residues long. Germline CDR1 reads SGHDN; CDR2 reads FVKESK. Trimming stripped 0 bases from V and 4 bases from J, with 15 bases between. As DNA, the CDR3 is TGTGCCAGCAGCCAAGATTATTGGGGGCAGCGAGAGACCCAGTACTTC. It specifies CASSQDYWGQRETQYF.

Only a few counts were recorded for this clonotype. V is TRBV29-1 and J is TRBJ2-6; D is undetermined. Germline V lookup: CDR1 SQVTM, CDR2 ANQGSEA. Between the trimmed V and J ends, which lost 7 bases and 2 bases, there was a span of 9 bases. CDR3 size: 13 residues. In DNA, the CDR3 is TGCAGCGGGATACTGGCTGGGGCCAACGTCCTGACTTTC. The encoded protein is CSGILAGANVLTF.

The chain has TRBV20-1 and TRBJ1-2; perhaps TRBD1 as D (5 bases). There are 13 residues in the CDR3. Per germline, CDR1 DFQATT and CDR2 SNEGSKA (reference sequence). The ends were cut back, 6 bases at V and 4 bases at J, with 15 bases in the middle. The CDR3 sequence is CSANGGYGYGYTF. The CDR3 DNA reads as TGCAGTGCAAACGGGGGATACGGCTATGGCTACACCTTC.

The chain links TRBV11-3 to TRBJ2-2; 12 bases match TRBD2. Germline CDR1 and CDR2: SGHNT and YENEEA. CDR3 length: 17 residues. J gave up 5 bases and V 2 bases, and 6 bases lay outside the gene matches. CDR3 sequence: CASSLSSGRAGTGELFF. The CDR3 DNA reads TGTGCCAGCAGCTTATCTAGCGGGAGGGCCGGGACCGGGGAGCTGTTTTTT.

This clonotype has only a few counts. The CDR3 DNA is TGCGCCAGCAGCTTGGTGGCAGGAGGGGGTCAGGATACGCAGTATTTT. This encodes CASSLVAGGGQDTQYF. The chain couples TRBV5-1 to TRBJ2-3; D might be TRBD1 or TRBD2, each matching 6 bases. The germline V gene encodes CDR1 SGHRS and CDR2 YFSETQ. Trimming took 0 bases from V and 6 from J, leaving 17 bases between them. The CDR3 length is 16 residues. The full variable domain, in which reference TRBV5-1 and TRBJ2-3 provide the parts outside the CDR3, is KAGVTQTPRYLIKTRGQQVTLSCSPISGHRSVSWYQQTPGQGLQFLFEYFSETQRNKGNFPGRFSGRQFSNSRSEMNVSTLELGDSALYLCASSLVAGGGQDTQYFGPGTRLTVL.

The V call is TRBV18, the J call TRBJ1-4; D not certain. Germline CDR1 reads KGHSH; CDR2 reads LQKENI. This CDR3 spans 13 amino acids. V lost 3 bases to trimming and J lost 6 bases, with 8 bases between them. CDR3 region: CASSPWADEKLFF. In DNA form, the CDR3 reads TGTGCCAGCTCACCTTGGGCGGATGAAAAACTGTTTTTT.

This clonotype appeared a few times. V gene TRBV5-1 combines with J gene TRBJ1-1; D gene ambiguous. The V and J ends lost 0 bases and 1 base respectively, with 10 bases between them. Germline V CDR1 and CDR2: SGHRS, YFSETQ. The CDR3 is 15 residues long. Here the CDR3 reads CASSLATTSNTEAFF. The CDR3 DNA is TGCGCCAGCAGCTTGGCTACCACCTCGAACACTGAAGCTTTCTTT.

The V and J genes are TRBV5-1 and TRBJ2-7; 10 nucleotides match TRBD2. Per the germline V gene, CDR1 is SGHRS and CDR2 is YFSETQ. The length of the CDR3 is 17 residues. V was clipped by 0 bases and J by 0 bases; unmatched bases: 6. CDR3 protein: CASSLATSGKSSYEQYF. CDR3 DNA: TGCGCCAGCAGCTTGGCCACTAGCGGGAAGAGCTCCTACGAGCAGTACTTC. The complete variable domain, with remaining parts taken from reference TRBV5-1 and TRBJ2-7, reads KAGVTQTPRYLIKTRGQQVTLSCSPISGHRSVSWYQQTPGQGLQFLFEYFSETQRNKGNFPGRFSGRQFSNSRSEMNVSTLELGDSALYLCASSLATSGKSSYEQYFGPGTRLTVT.

About this clonotype: Here the CDR3 omits its conserved ending phenylalanine or tryptophan, so a read error is the likely source. V gene TRBV15 combines with J gene TRBJ2-1, with D unresolved. Trimming pared 0 bases from V and 6 bases from J, leaving 12 bases between. Germline values: CDR1 LNHNV, CDR2 YYDKDF (reference sequence). This CDR3 spans 15 amino acids. The CDR3 reads CATSRETDPANEQFL. CDR3 DNA: TGTGCCACCAGCAGAGAAACCGACCCTGCCAATGAGCAGTTCTTA.

The chain links TRBV20-1 to TRBJ2-7; no clear D gene. The germline CDR1 and CDR2 sequences are DFQATT and SNEGSKA (reference sequence). There are 13 residues in the CDR3. With 4 bases removed from V and 3 bases from J, the gap between germline ends came to 13 bases. The CDR3 sequence: CSATPIAYYEQYF. The CDR3 nucleotides read TGCAGTGCTACCCCTATCGCATACTACGAGCAGTACTTC.

This clonotype has a count of ten or more. The rearrangement joins TRBV24-1 to TRBJ2-1, with TRBD1 matching over 7 bases. V lost 4 bases, J lost 7 bases, and 9 bases stayed unmatched. The CDR3 runs to 15 residues. Germline CDR1 and CDR2: KGHDR and SFDVKD. The CDR3 coding sequence is TGTGCCACCAGTGACCAACGGACAGGCCAGAATGAGCAGTTCTTC. Amino acid sequence: CATSDQRTGQNEQFF.

The chain employs TRBV5-1 and TRBJ2-7; 12 nucleotides line up with TRBD2. Losses at the gene ends were 0 bases for V and 6 bases for J; bases not matched to a gene: 7. CDR1 and CDR2 from the germline V gene are SGHRS and YFSETQ. This CDR3 has 16 amino acids. In DNA, the CDR3 is TGCGCCAGCAGCTTGGGCCGACTAGCGGGAGAAGCCGAGCAGTACTTC. Its protein product is CASSLGRLAGEAEQYF.

The chain joins TRBV3-1 to TRBJ2-2; D unclear. Between the trimmed V and J ends, which lost 1 base and 2 bases, there was a span of 8 bases. CDR1 LGHDT and CDR2 YNNKEL come from the germline V gene (reference sequence). The CDR3 has 15 amino acids. CDR3 in amino acids: CASSQAGGNTGELFF. The CDR3 DNA reads as TGTGCCAGCAGCCAAGCCGGCGGAAACACCGGGGAGCTGTTTTTT.

The V gene is TRBV20-1, the J gene TRBJ2-3; D unclear. CDR3 length: 12 amino acids. Per germline, CDR1 DFQATT and CDR2 SNEGSKA (reference sequence). With 6 bases removed from V and 2 bases from J, the gap between germline ends came to 9 bases. The CDR3 spells CSANDNTDTQYF. CDR3 sequence (DNA): TGCAGTGCCAACGACAACACAGATACGCAGTATTTT.

In its sample, this clonotype was seen a few times. The V call is TRBV5-1, the J call TRBJ2-1; 9 bases are shared with TRBD1. This CDR3 contains 14 residues. Trimming cost V 4 bases and J 7 bases; bases outside gene matches: 6. Germline V gene lookup returns CDR1 SGHRS and CDR2 YFSETQ. CDR3 DNA: TGCGCCAGCAGCCAGGACAGGGGAGGGAATGAGCAGTTCTTC. It encodes CASSQDRGGNEQFF. Drawing the rest from reference TRBV5-1 and TRBJ2-1, the complete variable domain is KAGVTQTPRYLIKTRGQQVTLSCSPISGHRSVSWYQQTPGQGLQFLFEYFSETQRNKGNFPGRFSGRQFSNSRSEMNVSTLELGDSALYLCASSQDRGGNEQFFGPGTRLTVL.